The clone carrying this T cell receptor beta chain was found many times. The data stem from a study of T-cell reconstitution after alpha-beta-depleted transplantation in children. The authors prepared the TCRbeta library with unique molecular identifiers. TCRdb processed the PCR reads anew with MiXCR; each CDR3 protein has one entry. The sample shows a few hundred thousand distinct CDR3 sequences, 11% of them seen only once. CDR1 is DFQATT, CDR2 SNEGSKA, per germline (reference sequence). The V gene lost 6 bases and the J gene lost 7 bases, with 17 bases spanning the gap. The CDR3 runs to 13 residues.

The chain couples TRBV20-1 to TRBJ2-3; D is undetermined. The source of this sequence is a human donor who donated a stem cell graft to a child with acute myeloid leukemia. The specimen comprised PBMCs from the stem cell graft donor, sampled from the stem cell graft. CDR3 DNA sequence: TGCAGTGCCCCCAATGAGGACGCCAATACGCAGTATTTT. Translated: CSAPNEDANTQYF.